This T cell receptor beta chain was identified during a study of blood T cell repertoires in COVID-19. Overall study: The United States, Italy and Spain were the sources of the acute and convalescent COVID-19 samples. Sources were T cells, B-cell-depleted T cells, or PBMCs; the material itself was cDNA or gDNA.

Original processing methods: Estimates of nucleated cell counts were drawn from the amplification of reference gene primers. Profiling relied on immunoSEQ multiplex PCR, and the TCRdb table lists in-frame clones only, not all of them. For V, J and clone size, that table is used; D and trimming come from the DNA. This repertoire shows over 130,000 clones, around four fifths found once; its top ten account for approximately 4.1%. The V end was cut by 3 bases, the J end by 5 bases, with 11 bases between. The germline V gene has CDR1 SEHNR and CDR2 FQNEAQ (reference sequence). The CDR3 loop spans 13 amino acids.

The V and J genes are TRBV7-9 and TRBJ2-7; tentative D call: TRBD1 (6 bases). The TCR comes from a woman of 80 years or more with acute or convalescent COVID-19. Sequencing was performed on peripheral blood. This CDR3 reads CASSLTGPHEQYF. The CDR3 DNA reads TGTGCCAGCAGCTTGACAGGCCCCCACGAGCAGTACTTC.